What follows are 20 T cell receptor beta chains derived from one specimen sequenced in a study of OX40 agonist ivuxolimab in advanced cancers. The assay was immunoSEQ multiplex PCR, and TCRdb's table has in-frame clones only and misses some. The sample has fewer than 90,000 clones, 85% seen once. Sequencing was performed on CD4+ or CD8+ T cells sorted from blood, taken in a trial of the OX40 agonist ivuxolimab. The receptor source for this set is an adult with an advanced solid tumor such as melanoma, head and neck, liver or kidney cancer.

The V and J genes are TRBV11-2 and TRBJ2-5; 7 bases fit TRBD2. Germline loops: CDR1 SGHAT, CDR2 FQNNGV. The CDR3 spans 13 residues. With 2 bases clipped from V and 5 bases from J, the junction kept 2 bases outside the gene matches. The CDR3 nucleotides are TGTGCCAGCAGCTTACCGCGGGGGGAGACCCAGTACTTC. Encoded protein: CASSLPRGETQYF.

The chain couples TRBV4-3 to TRBJ2-3, with 10 bases fitting TRBD2. Germline CDR1 is LGHNA and CDR2 is YSLEER. CDR3 length: 15 residues. The trim removed 0 bases at V and 9 bases at J, leaving 6 bases unmatched. CDR3 DNA sequence: TGCGCCAGCAGCCAAGATGAGCGGGGGGGCGTCACGCAGTATTTT. Amino acids: CASSQDERGGVTQYF.

This rearrangement joins TRBV19 to TRBJ2-5; 15 nucleotides line up with TRBD2. V trimming: 6 bases; J trimming: 2 bases; junction bases outside the gene matches: 10. The CDR3 consists of 18 residues. The germline gives CDR1 LNHDA, CDR2 SQIVND (reference sequence). The CDR3, as DNA: TGTGCCAGTAGACGTACCGGGACTAGCGGGAGGTCTCAAGAGACCCAGTACTTC. Translation: CASRRTGTSGRSQETQYF.

The genes are TRBV14 and TRBJ1-2, with 7 nucleotides matching TRBD1. This CDR3 spans 15 amino acids. Germline lookup yields CDR1 SGHDN and CDR2 FVKESK. V dropped 4 bases and J dropped 4; count of bases not matched to a gene: 9. CDR3 sequence reads: CASSLGQTFLYGYTF. CDR3 bases: TGTGCCAGCAGCCTGGGACAGACGTTCCTCTATGGCTACACCTTC.

V usage is TRBV23-1 and J usage is TRBJ2-2; tentatively, D is TRBD1 (7 bases). TRBV23-1 is identified as an open reading frame with a role that is uncertain. Between the trimmed V and J ends, which lost 7 bases and 1 base, there was a span of 13 bases. This CDR3 is 15 amino acids long. CDR3 sequence: CASTRRGQNTGELFF. The DNA for the CDR3 is TGCGCCAGCACCCGGAGGGGGCAGAACACCGGGGAGCTGTTTTTT.

This sequence joins TRBV6-5 and TRBJ1-2; 9 bases fit TRBD1. In germline, CDR1 is MNHEY, CDR2 SVGAGI. The CDR3 length is 15 residues. J gave up 2 bases and V 7 bases, and 8 bases lay outside the gene matches. CDR3 region: CASTRTGTGNYGYTF. The CDR3 coding sequence is TGTGCCAGCACCCGAACCGGGACAGGGAACTATGGCTACACCTTC.

The chain combines TRBV5-6 with TRBJ1-1; D ambiguous. Germline values: CDR1 SGHDT, CDR2 YYEEEE. With 6 bases removed from V and 3 bases from J, the gap between germline ends came to 6 bases. This CDR3 has 11 amino acids. The chain's CDR3 is CASTSYTEAFF. The CDR3 bases are TGTGCCAGCACCTCTTACACTGAAGCTTTCTTT.

The chain is built from TRBV9 and TRBJ1-1; maybe TRBD1 (6 bases). Trimming took 1 base from V and 5 from J, leaving 12 bases between them. Looked up from germline, CDR1 is SGDLS and CDR2 is YYNGEE. This CDR3 has 14 residues. CDR3 sequence: CASSVSGGRTEAFF. The CDR3 nucleotides are TGTGCCAGCAGCGTATCGGGGGGGCGGACTGAAGCTTTCTTT.

The chain is built from TRBV7-2 and TRBJ1-2; D gene ambiguous. The germline CDR1 and CDR2 sequences are SGHTA and FQGNSA. V lost 2 bases and J 8 bases, leaving 15 bases between the germline ends. The CDR3 length is 14 residues. In DNA, the CDR3 is TGTGCCAGCAGCTTAACCCCGGGCCTCACGGGCTACACCTTC. Translated, it gives CASSLTPGLTGYTF.

The rearrangement uses TRBV6-1 and TRBJ1-2, with D possibly TRBD1 on 6 matching bases. Trimming removed 7 bases from V and 4 bases from J, with 19 bases in between. This CDR3 comprises 15 residues. The germline V gene encodes CDR1 MNHNS and CDR2 SASEGT. This CDR3 is CASTPGGAGGYGYTF. CDR3 nucleotides: TGTGCCAGCACCCCCGGGGGCGCTGGGGGCTATGGCTACACCTTC.

V gene TRBV5-1 combines with J gene TRBJ2-5; D could derive from TRBD1 or TRBD2 (5 bases each). CDR3 length equals 13 residues. V dropped 2 bases and J dropped 5 bases, with 10 bases sitting between them. CDR1 SGHRS and CDR2 YFSETQ come from the germline V gene. CDR3: CASSFVGEETQYF. The CDR3, as DNA: TGCGCCAGCAGCTTTGTAGGGGAGGAGACCCAGTACTTC. Combining the CDR3 with reference TRBV5-1 and TRBJ2-5 gives the whole variable domain KAGVTQTPRYLIKTRGQQVTLSCSPISGHRSVSWYQQTPGQGLQFLFEYFSETQRNKGNFPGRFSGRQFSNSRSEMNVSTLELGDSALYLCASSFVGEETQYFGPGTRLLVL.

This chain joins TRBV2 and TRBJ1-1, with 7 bases aligning to TRBD1. The CDR3 sequence is 18 residues long. Germline V gene sequence: CDR1 SNHLY, CDR2 FYNNEI. The V segment lost 1 base and the J segment 1 base; nucleotides outside the gene matches: 12. The CDR3 DNA follows: TGTGCCAGCAGTGAAGTAGGAACAGGGGCTCGAGCGAACACTGAAGCTTTCTTT. It translates to CASSEVGTGARANTEAFF.

The chain joins TRBV9 to TRBJ2-3, with a tentative D call TRBD1 (6 bases). The CDR3 has 15 residues. V shed 0 bases and J shed 0 bases, with 8 bases lying between them. Germline assignment: CDR1 SGDLS and CDR2 YYNGEE. The CDR3 loop is CASSVGTDSTDTQYF. The CDR3 nucleotides read TGTGCCAGCAGCGTAGGGACAGATAGCACAGATACGCAGTATTTT. Full variable domain (remainder filled in from reference TRBV9 and TRBJ2-3): DSGVTQTPKHLITATGQRVTLRCSPRSGDLSVYWYQQSLDQGLQFLIQYYNGEERAKGNILERFSAQQFPDLHSELNLSSLELGDSALYFCASSVGTDSTDTQYFGPGTRLTVL.

This clone was picked up a small number of times. The V and J genes are TRBV9 and TRBJ1-3, with a weak D call TRBD1 (5 bases). The CDR3 extends over 15 amino acids. The germline V gene encodes CDR1 SGDLS and CDR2 YYNGEE. V was shortened by 1 base and J by 4 bases, with 12 bases between the two germline ends. The CDR3 spells CASSVSQGFGNTIYF. CDR3 nucleotides: TGTGCCAGCAGCGTAAGTCAGGGATTCGGAAACACCATATATTTT.

This chain connects TRBV11-1 to TRBJ2-5, with TRBD2 identical over 7 bases. The CDR3 sequence is 12 residues long. The germline CDR1 and CDR2 sequences are SGHAT and FQDESV (reference sequence). The junction had 4 bases not matched to a gene; V was cut back by 5 bases and J by 7 bases. CDR3 region: CASSQGGGTQYF. The CDR3 nucleotides are TGTGCCAGCAGCCAAGGCGGGGGGACCCAGTACTTC.

This rearrangement joins TRBV5-6 to TRBJ2-5; TRBD2 matches 9 bases. V was clipped by 4 bases and J by 1 base; unmatched bases: 5. This CDR3 region has 15 residues. Germline V CDR1 and CDR2: SGHDT, YYEEEE. DNA of the CDR3: TGTGCCAGCAGCATAATACTAGCGGGCCAAGAGACCCAGTACTTC. This codes for CASSIILAGQETQYF.

This sequence joins TRBV9 and TRBJ2-1, with TRBD2 matching over 14 bases. In germline, CDR1 is SGDLS, CDR2 YYNGEE. This CDR3 has 16 residues. J lost 11 bases, V lost 0 bases, and 7 bases had no gene match. CDR3: CASSVATSGGGKKQFF. For the CDR3, the DNA is TGTGCCAGCAGCGTAGCGACTAGCGGGGGGGGTAAAAAGCAGTTCTTC.

V usage is TRBV5-8 and J usage is TRBJ1-4; D is unresolved. The CDR3 length is 12 residues. V was clipped by 3 bases and J by 7 bases, with 7 bases between them. CDR1 SGHTS and CDR2 YDEGEE come from the germline V gene. CDR3 protein: CASSSDSEKLFF. The CDR3 bases are TGTGCCAGCAGCTCGGACTCTGAAAAACTGTTTTTT.

The chain carries TRBV5-8 and TRBJ1-1; 8 bases line up with TRBD1. The CDR3 is 14 residues long. With V trimmed by 4 bases and J by 8 bases, 10 bases remained unmatched. The germline CDR1 and CDR2 sequences are SGHTS and YDEGEE. CDR3 DNA sequence: TGTGCCAGCAGCCTCGGGGACAGGAAAGGGGAAGCTTTCTTT. Its translation: CASSLGDRKGEAFF.

The CDR3 DNA reads TGTGCCAGCAGCCGGGGTAGGGACAGGGGCACTGAAGCTTTCTTT. This translates into CASSRGRDRGTEAFF. J is TRBJ1-1 and V is TRBV5-4; 10 bases line up with TRBD1. V was clipped by 4 bases and J by 4 bases; unmatched bases: 7. Germline CDR1 is SGHNT and CDR2 is YYREEE (reference sequence). The CDR3 consists of 15 residues.